One sample yielded the 11 T cell receptor beta chains listed below, sequenced in a study of beta chain features in type 1 diabetes. Sequencing targeted expressed TCRB transcripts, as all isolated RNA had been reverse transcribed. Assay used: immunoSEQ multiplex PCR; TCRdb lists only in-frame clones, some missing. Found here are about 320,000 clones, 12% to 15% of them singletons; the top ten hold approximately 7%. Sequencing was performed on central memory CD4+ T cells from blood. The receptors derive from a young man in good health.

This rearrangement joins TRBV11-2 to TRBJ2-7, with 8 bases matching TRBD2. V shed 5 bases and J 4 bases; nucleotides not matched to a gene: 10. The CDR3 is 15 amino acids. Germline-derived CDR1 and CDR2 are SGHAT and FQNNGV. This chain's CDR3 is CASSRIAGPLYEQYV. DNA for the CDR3: TGTGCCAGCAGCCGAATAGCGGGACCGCTTTACGAGCAGTACGTC.

This clone was seen more than once but under ten times. The chain combines TRBV5-4 with TRBJ1-1, with a tentative D call TRBD1 (6 bases). V was trimmed by 3 bases and J by 4 bases, leaving 28 bases between them. The germline CDR1 and CDR2 sequences are SGHNT and YYREEE (reference sequence). The CDR3 is 19 amino acids. The CDR3 region has the DNA TGTGCCAGCAGCTACCGAGAGACCCGGACAGTCCGTCCAAGCACTGAAGCTTTCTTT. This encodes CASSYRETRTVRPSTEAFF.

This clone was seen only a few times. A far larger clone differs by one base, so this is likely a read error. This CDR3 is also generated by other DNA sequences in the sample. J is TRBJ2-1 and V is TRBV5-4; D is tentatively TRBD1 or TRBD2 (6 bases each). Germline values: CDR1 SGHNT, CDR2 YYREEE (reference sequence). The V end was cut by 5 bases, the J end by 5 bases, with 14 bases between. This CDR3 has 14 residues. CDR3: CASRVGGRDNEQFF. The CDR3 nucleotides read TGTGCCAGCAGGGTAGGGGGGCGGGACAATGAGCAGTTCTTC.

The chain employs TRBV5-6 and TRBJ2-7, with D possibly matching TRBD1 (5 bases). The length of the CDR3 is 15 residues. V gave up 5 bases and J gave up 3 bases, with 18 bases separating them. Germline loops: CDR1 SGHDT, CDR2 YYEEEE. For the CDR3, the DNA is TGTGCCAGCAGACTTAGCCCCACACAGGTCTACGAGCAGTACGTC. It specifies CASRLSPTQVYEQYV.

Here the CDR3 DNA reads TGTGCCAGTAGGATCGGACAGGGAATGGACGGCTACACCTTC. It encodes CASRIGQGMDGYTF. The chain uses TRBV19 and TRBJ1-2; TRBD1 matches 8 bases. CDR3 length: 14 amino acids. J gave up 8 bases and V 6 bases, and 11 bases lay outside the gene matches. CDR1 and CDR2 from the germline V gene are LNHDA and SQIVND (reference sequence).

In its sample, this clone was seen a few times. This chain links TRBV7-3 with TRBJ1-2; 9 bases map to TRBD1. The J segment lost 4 bases and the V segment lost 6 bases, leaving 12 bases of the junction unmatched. The CDR3 loop spans 16 amino acids. Germline loops: CDR1 SGHTA, CDR2 FQGTGA. The CDR3 spells CASRAQGAHQGYGYTF. CDR3 in DNA: TGTGCCAGCAGAGCACAGGGGGCCCACCAAGGCTATGGCTACACCTTC.

There are a few counts of this clone. This rearrangement joins TRBV4-3 to TRBJ2-7, with a weak D call TRBD1 (6 bases). Trimming removed 2 bases at V and 8 bases at J, with 16 bases between. Germline CDR1 reads LGHNA; CDR2 reads YSLEER. The CDR3 extends over 14 amino acids. The CDR3 spells CASSQPPDSPKQYF. CDR3 bases: TGCGCCAGCAGCCAACCTCCGGACAGCCCCAAGCAGTACTTC.

This clone was found a few times. V and J are TRBV5-1 and TRBJ2-7; TRBD2 agrees at 9 bases. This CDR3 has 17 residues. Germline CDR1 and CDR2: SGHRS and YFSETQ. V was clipped by 1 base and J by 9 bases; unmatched bases: 17. CDR3 DNA: TGCGCCAGCAGCTTGTCTGTTGGGGCGGGACTAGCCCCCGTGCAGTACTTC. As protein: CASSLSVGAGLAPVQYF.

Only a few counts were recorded for this clone. The rearrangement uses TRBV27 and TRBJ2-2; 7 bases match TRBD2. J was trimmed by 2 bases and V by 5 bases; bases with no gene match: 8. The CDR3 length is 16 residues. Germline assignment: CDR1 MNHEY and CDR2 SMNVEV (reference sequence). The CDR3 DNA reads TGTGCCAGCAGTAGACTAGCACATTCAAACACCGGGGAGCTGTTTTTT. It specifies CASSRLAHSNTGELFF.

This chain joins TRBV27 and TRBJ1-6; 7 positions match TRBD1. The ends lost 6 bases at V and 5 bases at J; junction bases unmatched: 7. The germline V gene encodes CDR1 MNHEY and CDR2 SMNVEV (reference sequence). The CDR3 has 15 residues. CDR3 loop: CASSPRQGNNSPLHF. CDR3 nucleotide sequence: TGTGCCAGCAGCCCACGACAGGGAAATAATTCACCCCTCCACTTT.

This clone came up a few times. The chain recombines TRBV9 with TRBJ2-7; no firm D call. Germline-derived CDR1 and CDR2 are SGDLS and YYNGEE. V lost 0 bases and J 3 bases, leaving 10 bases between the germline ends. CDR3 size: 14 residues. CDR3 coding DNA: TGTGCCAGCAGCGTAGGTCCGAAAAACTACGAGCAGTACTTC. Translating it yields CASSVGPKNYEQYF.